This entry lists 21 T cell receptor beta chains sequenced from one sample in a study of blood T cell repertoires in COVID-19. The table came from immunoSEQ multiplex PCR; TCRdb's copy has only in-frame clones and leaves some out. Of 160,000 or so clones detected, approximately 88% appear once; the ten largest clones hold more than 1.5%. Sequenced input: peripheral blood. These receptor sequences come from a woman between 50 and 59 years old with acute or convalescent COVID-19.

The gene calls are TRBV7-9 and TRBJ1-2; 9 bases match TRBD1. Germline V CDR1 and CDR2: SEHNR, FQNEAQ (reference sequence). With V trimmed by 6 bases and J by 2 bases, 10 bases remained unmatched. This CDR3 has 16 residues. This CDR3 is CASSSTGGATNYGYTF. The CDR3 region has the DNA TGTGCCAGCAGTTCTACAGGGGGCGCGACGAACTATGGCTACACCTTC.

This chain uses TRBV5-6 with TRBJ2-3; D perhaps matches TRBD1 (6 bases). The CDR3 consists of 18 residues. Between the trimmed V and J ends, which lost 0 bases and 3 bases, there was a span of 20 bases. Germline V lookup: CDR1 SGHDT, CDR2 YYEEEE. This chain's CDR3 is CASSLAALGGFRTDTQYF. CDR3 DNA: TGTGCCAGCAGCTTGGCCGCTCTAGGGGGTTTCAGGACAGATACGCAGTATTTT. Full variable domain (missing parts from reference TRBV5-6 and TRBJ2-3): DAGVTQSPTHLIKTRGQQVTLRCSPKSGHDTVSWYQQALGQGPQFIFQYYEEEERQRGNFPDRFSGHQFPNYSSELNVNALLLGDSALYLCASSLAALGGFRTDTQYFGPGTRLTVL.

This sequence joins TRBV4-3 and TRBJ2-2; D not certain. Trimming took 0 bases from V and 0 from J, leaving 14 bases between them. Germline CDR1 and CDR2: LGHNA and YSLEER. The CDR3 consists of 18 residues. CDR3 bases: TGCGCCAGCAGCCAAGATTCTGGGCAGTTCGCGAACACCGGGGAGCTGTTTTTT. This encodes CASSQDSGQFANTGELFF.

The chain employs TRBV18 and TRBJ2-2; 9 nucleotides align to TRBD2. CDR1 is KGHSH, CDR2 LQKENI, per germline. The J segment lost 3 bases and the V segment lost 5 bases, leaving 7 bases of the junction unmatched. This CDR3 region has 16 residues. CDR3 loop: CASSSPASGDTGELFF. In nucleotides, the CDR3 is TGTGCCAGCTCATCTCCGGCTAGCGGGGACACCGGGGAGCTGTTTTTT.

The chain employs TRBV4-3 and TRBJ1-5; D not resolved. The V end was cut by 4 bases, the J end by 4 bases, with 11 bases between. Germline values: CDR1 LGHNA, CDR2 YSLEER. The CDR3 runs 14 residues. The CDR3 sequence is CASSLNAGNQPQHF. The CDR3 bases are TGCGCCAGCAGCCTAAATGCGGGGAATCAGCCCCAGCATTTT.

This clone has only one observation. The V gene is TRBV11-2, the J gene TRBJ2-7; a possible D gene is TRBD2 (5 bases). Germline V CDR1 and CDR2: SGHAT, FQNNGV. The V end lost 1 base, the J end lost 5 bases, and 15 bases lay between the germline ends. The CDR3 length is 15 residues. CDR3 nucleotides: TGTGCCAGCAGCTTAGCGGGGAGTCCAGTCCACGAGCAGTACTTC. It encodes CASSLAGSPVHEQYF.

The gene calls are TRBV7-2 and TRBJ2-3, with 7 bases identical to TRBD2. CDR1 and CDR2 from the germline V gene are SGHTA and FQGNSA. The junction had 19 bases not matched to a gene; V was cut back by 5 bases and J by 11 bases. The CDR3 has 16 amino acids. The CDR3 region is CASSKRTGTTFGGQYF. DNA of the CDR3: TGTGCCAGCAGCAAACGAACCGGGACTACTTTTGGAGGGCAGTATTTT. The whole variable domain, remainder taken from reference TRBV7-2 and TRBJ2-3, is GAGVSQSPSNKVTEKGKDVELRCDPISGHTALYWYRQSLGQGLEFLIYFQGNSAPDKSGLPSDRFSAERTGGSVSTLTIQRTQQEDSAVYLCASSKRTGTTFGGQYFGPGTRLTVL.

The chain carries TRBV4-1 and TRBJ2-7; 7 bases match TRBD1. After removal of 4 bases from V and 0 bases from J, the junction contained 6 bases not matched to a gene. The CDR3 consists of 15 residues. Per the germline V gene, CDR1 is MGHRA and CDR2 is YSYEKL. The CDR3 reads CASSPTGDSSYEQYF. CDR3 DNA: TGCGCCAGCAGCCCCACAGGGGACAGCTCCTACGAGCAGTACTTC.

The J gene is TRBJ2-3, the V gene TRBV11-2; 7 nucleotides match TRBD2. The germline V gene has CDR1 SGHAT and CDR2 FQNNGV. CDR3 length: 16 residues. V was pared by 3 bases and J by 2 bases, with 8 bases of the junction left unmatched. The CDR3, as DNA: TGTGCCAGCAGCTTTCGCCCAGCGGGGCTCACAGATACGCAGTATTTT. Amino acids: CASSFRPAGLTDTQYF.

The chain carries TRBV24-1 and TRBJ2-1, with TRBD2 identical over 8 bases. CDR1 and CDR2 from the germline V gene are KGHDR and SFDVKD. With 4 bases clipped from V and 3 bases from J, the junction kept 7 bases outside the gene matches. This CDR3 contains 16 residues. The CDR3 loop is CATSDTGTSGYNEQFF. For the CDR3, the DNA is TGTGCCACCAGTGACACTGGGACTAGTGGCTACAATGAGCAGTTCTTC.

The J gene is TRBJ1-2, the V gene TRBV9; D unclear. CDR3 length: 12 residues. Germline V gene data show CDR1 as SGDLS and CDR2 as YYNGEE. Trimming left V 0 bases short and J 4 bases short, with 4 bases between. CDR3 nucleotide sequence: TGTGCCAGCAGCGTAGCCGGCTATGGCTACACCTTC. This sequence encodes CASSVAGYGYTF.

The chain has TRBV27 and TRBJ1-3; TRBD1 aligns across 7 bases. The germline CDR1 and CDR2 sequences are MNHEY and SMNVEV (reference sequence). V lost 5 bases, J lost 4 bases, and 5 bases stayed unmatched. This CDR3 spans 14 amino acids. CDR3 amino acids: CASSRRDRGNTIYF. The CDR3 bases are TGTGCCAGCAGTCGAAGGGACAGAGGAAACACCATATATTTT.

V and J are TRBV6-1 and TRBJ1-1; D call uncertain. CDR1 MNHNS and CDR2 SASEGT come from the germline V gene. The CDR3 runs to 11 residues. V lost 3 bases and J 11 bases, leaving 10 bases between the germline ends. The CDR3 DNA reads as TGTGCCAGCAGTGAGGAGAGTAAGGCTTTCTTT. Translation: CASSEESKAFF.

Regarding this clone: The junction and the germline gene differ at one end; a read error may be behind it. The rearrangement uses TRBV18 and TRBJ2-1, with 11 bases lining up with TRBD2. The CDR3 extends over 15 amino acids. Per germline, CDR1 KGHSH and CDR2 LQKENI. In DNA form, the CDR3 reads TGTGCCAGCTCCCCACTAGCGGGGGACTACAATGAGCAGTTCTTC. This encodes CASSPLAGDYNEQFF.

This rearrangement joins TRBV24-1 to TRBJ1-1; 8 nucleotides match TRBD1. CDR1 is KGHDR, CDR2 SFDVKD, per germline. This CDR3 has 15 residues. The junction had 7 bases not matched to a gene; V was cut back by 1 base and J by 7 bases. This CDR3 is CATSDFRDRNLEAFF. CDR3 DNA: TGTGCCACCAGTGATTTCCGGGACAGGAATCTTGAAGCTTTCTTT.

V and J are TRBV2 and TRBJ1-1, with D uncertain. V lost 2 bases to trimming and J lost 11 bases, with 18 bases between them. Germline CDR1 is SNHLY and CDR2 is FYNNEI. The CDR3 is 14 residues long. The CDR3 protein is CASSEWQALRRAFF. The CDR3 bases are TGTGCCAGCAGTGAATGGCAGGCTCTAAGGAGGGCTTTCTTT.

V is TRBV30 and J is TRBJ2-3; tentative D call: TRBD1 (6 bases). V was cut by 7 bases and J by 1 base, with 15 bases left in between. The germline V gene has CDR1 GTSNPN and CDR2 SVGIG (reference sequence). This CDR3 contains 14 residues. The CDR3 coding sequence is TGTGCCTCAACCACAGGGTTTCGCACAGATACGCAGTATTTT. Translation: CASTTGFRTDTQYF.

The CDR3 here is CASSGTAYNSPLHF. Here the CDR3 DNA reads TGTGCCAGCAGCGGGACAGCCTATAATTCACCCCTCCACTTT. The V gene is TRBV11-3, the J gene TRBJ1-6, with TRBD1 matching 7 bases. Per the germline V gene, CDR1 is SGHNT and CDR2 is YENEEA. Unmatched junction bases numbered 0, after V lost 5 bases and J lost 2 bases. The CDR3 length is 14 residues.

The chain recombines TRBV7-6 with TRBJ1-1; 7 nucleotides agree with TRBD1. The germline V gene has CDR1 SGHVS and CDR2 FNYEAQ. The J segment lost 7 bases and the V segment lost 1 base, leaving 12 bases of the junction unmatched. The CDR3 covers 16 residues. The CDR3 sequence is CASSLVGGRPGGEAFF. CDR3 DNA: TGTGCCAGCAGCTTAGTAGGGGGCAGGCCTGGGGGTGAAGCTTTCTTT.

CDR3 sequence: CASSPNGPYSNQPQHF. CDR3 sequence (DNA): TGTGCCAGCAGCCCTAATGGGCCTTATAGCAATCAGCCCCAGCATTTT. This rearrangement joins TRBV3-1 (or the pseudogene TRBV3-2) to TRBJ1-5; D gene ambiguous. The length of the CDR3 is 16 residues. Germline CDR1 LGHDT, CDR2 YNNKEL (reference sequence). V was cut by 4 bases and J by 0 bases, with 13 bases left in between.

The gene calls are TRBV10-2 and TRBJ2-2; no clear D. Germline loops: CDR1 WSHSY, CDR2 SAAADI. V dropped 1 base and J dropped 4 bases, with 4 bases sitting between them. There are 13 residues in the CDR3. This chain's CDR3 is CASSEWSTGELFF. The CDR3 nucleotides read TGCGCCAGCAGTGAGTGGAGCACCGGGGAGCTGTTTTTT.